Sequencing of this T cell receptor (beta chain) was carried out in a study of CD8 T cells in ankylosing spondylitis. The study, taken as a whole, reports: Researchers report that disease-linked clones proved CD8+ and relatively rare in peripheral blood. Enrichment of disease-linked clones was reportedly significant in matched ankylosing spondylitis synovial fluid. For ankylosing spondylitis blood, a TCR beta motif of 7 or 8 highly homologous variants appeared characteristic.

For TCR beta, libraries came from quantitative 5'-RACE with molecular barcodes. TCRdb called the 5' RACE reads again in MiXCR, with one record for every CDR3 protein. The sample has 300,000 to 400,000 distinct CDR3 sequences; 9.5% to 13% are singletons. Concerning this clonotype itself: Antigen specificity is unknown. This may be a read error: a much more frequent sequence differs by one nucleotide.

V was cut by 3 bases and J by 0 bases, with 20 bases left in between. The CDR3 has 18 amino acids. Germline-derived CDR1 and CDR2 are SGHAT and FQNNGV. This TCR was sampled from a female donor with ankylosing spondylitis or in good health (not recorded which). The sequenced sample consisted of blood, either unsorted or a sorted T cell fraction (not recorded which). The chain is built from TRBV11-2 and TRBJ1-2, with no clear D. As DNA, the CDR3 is TGTGCCAGCAGCTTGCTCCCCTGGGCAGATGGATCTAACTATGGCTACACCTTC. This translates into CASSLLPWADGSNYGYTF.